These T cell receptor beta chains were read from a single sample in a study of blood T cells in healthy people across ages. TCRdb used MiXCR to reprocess the 5' RACE reads, holding one entry per CDR3 protein. The sample lists 1.5 million to 2 million distinct CDR3 sequences; around half were seen once. The sequencing input was blood. The receptors shown here come from a woman between 35 and 50 years old in good health. CDR3s include the opening cysteine and the closing phenylalanine or tryptophan. The D gene is left open where the match is weak. The size field is filled for only some rows; it gives once, few, many or a size class.

j_call v_call cdr3_length clone_size d_call cdr3_nt cdr3_aa
TRBJ2-4 TRBV27 15 . . TGTGACAGCAGTTTAGCCGCGGGGGCCAAAAACATTCAGTACTTC CDSSLAAGAKNIQYF
TRBJ2-1 TRBV11-2 16 few . TGTGCCAGCAGCTCCACACCAGGGAGCTCCTACAATGAGCAGTTCTTC CASSSTPGSSYNEQFF
TRBJ2-5 TRBV4-2 15 few TRBD2 TGTGCCAGCAGCCAAGATTCGACTAGCGGAGAGACCCAGTACTTC CASSQDSTSGETQYF
TRBJ2-3 TRBV4-3 15 . . TGCGCCAGCAGCCAAGATGTTAGGGGCGCAGATACGCAGTATTTT CASSQDVRGADTQYF
TRBJ2-3 TRBV5-1 14 . . TGCGCCAGCAACAGGGATAGCGGCACAGATACGCAGTATTTT CASNRDSGTDTQYF
TRBJ2-6 TRBV5-1 14 . . TGCGCCAGCAGCCACGCAACCGGGGCCAACGTCCTGACTTTC CASSHATGANVLTF
TRBJ2-7 TRBV5-1 17 . . TGCGTCAGCAGCTTGAAAAGCGGTCGGGCGGGTTACAATGAGCAGTACTTC CVSSLKSGRAGYNEQYF
TRBJ2-1 TRBV7-6 17 few . TGTGCCAGCAGATTAGGGGGAGCGATGAGCTCCTACAATGAGCAGTTCTTC CASRLGGAMSSYNEQFF
TRBJ2-7 TRBV12-3/TRBV12-4 12 . . TGTGCCGGCAGTTTGATTGTCTACGAGCAGTACTTC CAGSLIVYEQYF
TRBJ2-7 TRBV7-2 13 . . TGTGCCAGCAGTAAACCGGGACCACGTGAGCAGTACTTC CASSKPGPREQYF
TRBJ2-5 TRBV6-1 13 . TRBD1 TGTGCCACCCCGTGGACAGGGAAAGAGACCCAGTACTTC CATPWTGKETQYF
TRBJ2-7 TRBV6-6 13 . . TGTGCCACCGGCGCGGAGGTACTTTACGAGCAGTACTTC CATGAEVLYEQYF
TRBJ1-2 TRBV14 18 . . TGTGCCAGCAGCCAAGATTGGGGGCCGGACAGTTCTAACTATGGCTACACCTTC CASSQDWGPDSSNYGYTF
TRBJ2-7 TRBV19 15 . . TGTGCCAGTAGTAGGTGGGGGCGAAACTACTACGAGCAGTACTTC CASSRWGRNYYEQYF
TRBJ2-5 TRBV6-6 15 few TRBD2 TGTGCCAGCAGTTACCCTGAGCGGGGGGTAGAGACCCAGTACTTC CASSYPERGVETQYF
TRBJ1-1 TRBV20-1 12 . . TGCAGTGCTAGAGAACTGGGCACTGAAGCTTTCTTT CSARELGTEAFF
TRBJ2-1 TRBV7-9 12 few . TGTGCCAGCAGCTTAGGGACATACGAGCAGTTCTTC CASSLGTYEQFF
TRBJ2-5 TRBV10-3 14 few . TGTGCCATCAGTGAGTCGGAGGCCTATAGGGAGCAGTACTTC CAISESEAYREQYF
TRBJ2-3 TRBV20-1 19 once TRBD2 TGCAGTGCGGTGCCGATACCGGGGACTAGCGGGGGGGTCACAGATACGCAGTATTTT CSAVPIPGTSGGVTDTQYF
TRBJ2-5 TRBV29-1 12 few . TGCAGCGTTGGCATGGGGGTTGAGACCCAGTACTTC CSVGMGVETQYF
TRBJ2-3 TRBV6-4 16 once . TGTGCCAGCAGTGTTACTCGACTAGAGAGCACAGATACGCAGTATTTT CASSVTRLESTDTQYF
TRBJ2-2 TRBV12-5 17 . TRBD1 TGTGCTAGTGGTTTGGCTCATACAGGGGGCGATCCCGGGGAGCTGTTTTTT CASGLAHTGGDPGELFF
TRBJ1-1 TRBV5-8 15 . TRBD1 TGTGCCAGCAGCTCGGGGACAGGGGGGAACACTGAAGCTTTCTTT CASSSGTGGNTEAFF
TRBJ2-7 TRBV6-5 15 . . TGTGCCAGCAGTTCCCCCTCACAGGGCGCCTACGAGCAGTACTTC CASSSPSQGAYEQYF
TRBJ2-5 TRBV20-1 14 . TRBD1 TGCAGTGCTCAGGGGGCGACATGGACAGAGACCCAGTACTTC CSAQGATWTETQYF
TRBJ1-2 TRBV4-2 15 . . TGTGCCAGCAGCCAAGATTATGGGGTTAACTATGGCTACACCTTC CASSQDYGVNYGYTF